This TCR beta chain appears in the sequencing data of a study of blood T cell repertoires in COVID-19. Per the authors' pipeline: Nucleated cell counts were estimated from reference gene primer amplification. Assay: immunoSEQ multiplex PCR; the TCRdb copy retains only in-frame clones and omits some. Clone size and V and J calls were adopted from that table, with D and trimming inferred from the DNA. Of more than 200,000 clones in the sample, around 84% were seen once. The CDR3 consists of 11 residues. V dropped 4 bases and J dropped 6 bases, with 8 bases sitting between them. Per the germline V gene, CDR1 is DFQATT and CDR2 is SNEGSKA (reference sequence).

Sequenced material: peripheral blood. V gene TRBV20-1 combines with J gene TRBJ2-3; D might be TRBD2 (6 bases). The clonotype originates from a woman older than 75 with COVID-19, enrolled during active disease. The CDR3 DNA follows: TGCAGTGCTAATCGGGGGGATACGCAGTATTTT. Translating gives CSANRGDTQYF.